This TCR beta chain was retrieved from a study of cytomegalovirus exposure and HLA in healthy donors. Study observations and caveats: Analyzed later, association rates of TCRs varied across HLA loci, with DRB1 most and HLA-C fewest.

As concerns this clone: Its antigen remains unknown.

The PCR had 60 Vbeta and 13 Jbeta primers. Assay used: immunoSEQ multiplex PCR; TCRdb lists only in-frame clones, some missing. The table includes 150,000 to 200,000 clones, around 80% detected once. V shed 1 base and J shed 10 bases, with 17 bases lying between them. The CDR3 sequence is 14 residues long. This TCR was sampled from a woman in her thirties or forties in good health and CMV-seronegative. The rearrangement joins TRBV23-1 to TRBJ2-7; no reliable D call. TRBV23-1 is designated an ORF whose function remains uncertain. Sequencing used PBMCs. CDR3 in amino acids: CASSQYNHDVLQYV. CDR3 in DNA: TGCGCCAGCAGTCAATATAATCACGACGTCTTACAGTACGTC.